The 12 T cell receptor beta chains reported below all come from one sample, sequenced in a study of blood T cell repertoires in COVID-19. TCRdb's copy holds only in-frame clones and misses some; the assay was immunoSEQ multiplex PCR. Among around 300,000 clones, around 90% were seen once, and the ten largest hold approximately 2%. Material: peripheral blood. These receptors all stem from a man in his fifties or sixties with acute or convalescent COVID-19.

The CDR3 DNA sequence: TGTGCCAGTAGGAGGACTAGCGGCACAGATACGCAGTATTTT. Protein sequence: CASRRTSGTDTQYF. The chain employs TRBV19 and TRBJ2-3, with 9 bases matching TRBD2. V shed 6 bases and J 1 base; nucleotides not matched to a gene: 2. This CDR3 spans 14 amino acids. Per germline, CDR1 LNHDA and CDR2 SQIVND (reference sequence).

This clone has just one count. The chain has TRBV6-5 and TRBJ1-2; 9 bases line up with TRBD1. V shed 5 bases and J 4 bases; nucleotides not matched to a gene: 5. This CDR3 is 14 amino acids long. Germline lookup yields CDR1 MNHEY and CDR2 SVGAGI. The CDR3 nucleotides read TGTGCCAGCAGTCGGTCGGGACAGGGCTATGGCTACACCTTC. This sequence encodes CASSRSGQGYGYTF.

This sequence joins TRBV7-3 and TRBJ2-3; TRBD2 agrees at 8 bases. The CDR3 consists of 16 residues. Germline loops: CDR1 SGHTA, CDR2 FQGTGA. The V and J ends lost 4 bases and 0 bases, in that order; junction bases with no gene match: 6. The CDR3 DNA sequence: TGTGCCAGCAGCTCCCCTAGCGGGCTAAGCACAGATACGCAGTATTTT. Translation: CASSSPSGLSTDTQYF.

The V and J genes are TRBV5-1 and TRBJ2-5; maybe TRBD2 (6 bases). Germline assignment: CDR1 SGHRS and CDR2 YFSETQ. V dropped 0 bases and J dropped 2 bases, with 11 bases sitting between them. CDR3 length: 15 amino acids. The CDR3 DNA sequence: TGCGCCAGCAGCTTGGCCGGGAGCACTCAAGAGACCCAGTACTTC. It specifies CASSLAGSTQETQYF.

The chain uses TRBV7-9 and TRBJ1-4; TRBD1 matches 9 bases. J was trimmed by 5 bases and V by 7 bases; bases with no gene match: 5. The germline V gene encodes CDR1 SEHNR and CDR2 FQNEAQ (reference sequence). CDR3 length: 14 residues. CDR3 DNA: TGTGCCAGCACCCTAGGACAGGGGAATGAAAAACTGTTTTTT. This codes for CASTLGQGNEKLFF.

The chain combines TRBV6-5 with TRBJ2-1; 10 positions agree with TRBD1. The CDR3 consists of 14 residues. After removal of 10 bases from V and 10 bases from J, the junction contained 13 bases not matched to a gene. Germline CDR1 and CDR2: MNHEY and SVGAGI. CDR3 sequence reads: CATQARQGALEQFF. The DNA for the CDR3 is TGTGCCACCCAGGCTCGACAGGGGGCGTTGGAGCAGTTCTTC.

The chain uses TRBV11-2 and TRBJ2-1, with a weak D call TRBD2 (6 bases). This CDR3 contains 16 residues. Trimming took off 5 bases at V and 7 bases at J, with 21 bases between the two ends. Germline assignment: CDR1 SGHAT and CDR2 FQNNGV. This CDR3 reads CASSLQTSPSRNEQFF. In nucleotides, the CDR3 is TGTGCCAGCAGCCTACAGACTAGTCCCAGTCGAAATGAGCAGTTCTTC.

The chain combines TRBV7-6 with TRBJ1-2; 7 bases line up with TRBD1. The junction had 13 bases not matched to a gene; V was cut back by 5 bases and J by 4 bases. This CDR3 region has 16 residues. The germline V gene has CDR1 SGHVS and CDR2 FNYEAQ. The DNA for the CDR3 is TGTGCCAGCAGCCCCTTATCGACAGGGAAGGGCTATGGCTACACCTTC. Translating gives CASSPLSTGKGYGYTF.

The J gene is TRBJ2-7, the V gene TRBV10-3; 7 bases are shared with TRBD1. In germline, CDR1 is ENHRY, CDR2 SYGVKD. The CDR3 is 14 residues long. V shed 3 bases, J shed 1 base, and the junction held 3 bases outside the gene matches. This CDR3 reads CAISDGTASYEQYF. In DNA form, the CDR3 reads TGTGCCATCAGTGACGGGACAGCTTCCTACGAGCAGTACTTC.

The J gene is TRBJ1-1, the V gene TRBV30; no reliable D call. The CDR3 loop spans 9 amino acids. Trimming shortened V by 8 bases and J by 7 bases, and 8 bases separated the two germline ends. Germline loops: CDR1 GTSNPN, CDR2 SVGIG (reference sequence). CDR3 bases: TGTGCCACAGACGGTGAAGCTTTCTTT. Translating gives CATDGEAFF.

A few counts support this clone. The J gene is TRBJ1-2, the V gene TRBV3-1 (or the pseudogene TRBV3-2), with D perhaps TRBD1 (5 bases). Germline CDR1 reads LGHDT; CDR2 reads YNNKEL (reference sequence). V was clipped by 6 bases and J by 8 bases, with 19 bases between them. The length of the CDR3 is 14 residues. The CDR3 here is CASRLGHREGGYTF. The CDR3, as DNA: TGTGCCAGCAGACTCGGACACCGCGAAGGCGGCTACACCTTC.

This sequence joins TRBV3-1 (or the pseudogene TRBV3-2) and TRBJ1-2; D unclear. V lost 0 bases, J lost 9 bases, and 14 bases lay in between. Germline values: CDR1 LGHDT, CDR2 YNNKEL (reference sequence). The CDR3 spans 14 residues. In DNA form, the CDR3 reads TGTGCCAGCAGCCAAGATCGTGCAGGATCAAGCTACACCTTC. Its translation is CASSQDRAGSSYTF.